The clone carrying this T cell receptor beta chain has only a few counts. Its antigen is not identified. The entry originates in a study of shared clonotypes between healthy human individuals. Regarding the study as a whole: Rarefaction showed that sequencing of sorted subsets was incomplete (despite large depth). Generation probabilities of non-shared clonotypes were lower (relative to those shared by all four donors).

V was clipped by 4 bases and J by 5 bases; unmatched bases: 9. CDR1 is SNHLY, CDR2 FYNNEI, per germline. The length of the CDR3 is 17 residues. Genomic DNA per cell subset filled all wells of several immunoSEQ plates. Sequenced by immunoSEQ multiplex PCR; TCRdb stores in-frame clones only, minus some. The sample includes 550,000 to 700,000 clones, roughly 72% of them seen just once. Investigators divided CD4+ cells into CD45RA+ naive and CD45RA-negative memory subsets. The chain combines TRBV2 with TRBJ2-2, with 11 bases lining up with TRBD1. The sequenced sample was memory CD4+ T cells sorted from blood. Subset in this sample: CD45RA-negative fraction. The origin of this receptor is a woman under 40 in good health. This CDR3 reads CASSVQGQGGWTGELFF. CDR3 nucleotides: TGTGCCAGCAGTGTACAGGGACAGGGGGGATGGACCGGGGAGCTGTTTTTT.